This T cell receptor (beta chain) is drawn from a study of T-cell reconstitution after alpha-beta-depleted transplantation in children. Ten or more counts support this clonotype. From germline, CDR1 is SGHTA and CDR2 FQGNSA. CDR3 length: 15 amino acids. V was clipped by 0 bases and J by 7 bases; unmatched bases: 7. This sample's TCRbeta library carried unique molecular identifier barcodes. One entry per CDR3 protein results from TCRdb running MiXCR on the PCR reads. This table holds roughly 100,000 distinct CDR3 sequences, roughly 8.3% found once. The genes are TRBV7-2 and TRBJ2-7; TRBD2 agrees at 9 bases. The material was PBMCs from the stem cell graft donor, obtained from the stem cell graft. This sequence originates from a human donor who donated a stem cell graft to a child with congenital amegakaryocytic thrombocytopenia. CDR3 nucleotides: TGTGCCAGCAGCTTAGCGTTGGGACTAGCTTCGGAGCAGTACTTC. Protein: CASSLALGLASEQYF.